One and the same sample provided the 7 T cell receptor beta chains below, sequenced in a study of blood T cell repertoires in COVID-19. Data came from immunoSEQ multiplex PCR; TCRdb stores just in-frame clones and leaves some out. The table lists nearly 200,000 clones, 70% to 85% of them singletons, with about 6.9% in the top ten. Sequenced input: peripheral blood. Receptors originate from a human donor with acute or convalescent COVID-19. The donor label of this sample is uncertain.

Comments on this clone: At one boundary the junction diverges from the germline segment, which might be a read error. The DNA for the CDR3 is TGTGCCAGTAGTATTAGGACAGGGACTCCTAAGTATGGCTACACCTTC. Protein product: CASSIRTGTPKYGYTF. J is TRBJ1-2 and V is TRBV19, with 8 nucleotides matching TRBD1. This CDR3 has 16 residues. The germline gives CDR1 LNHDA, CDR2 SQIVND (reference sequence).

This clone was recorded a few times. The gene calls are TRBV24-1 and TRBJ2-3; the match to TRBD2 covers 15 bases. The CDR3 extends over 18 amino acids. J was trimmed by 4 bases and V by 2 bases; bases with no gene match: 6. The germline gives CDR1 KGHDR, CDR2 SFDVKD. CDR3 nucleotides: TGTGCCACCAGTGATTCAGGACTAGCGGGAGGGCCACCAGATACGCAGTATTTT. Protein sequence: CATSDSGLAGGPPDTQYF.

The chain combines TRBV2 with TRBJ2-3, with D tentatively TRBD1 (7 bases). Between the trimmed V and J ends, which lost 1 base and 2 bases, there was a span of 16 bases. Germline assignment: CDR1 SNHLY and CDR2 FYNNEI. The CDR3 is 17 residues long. For the CDR3, the DNA is TGTGCCAGCAGTGAAGAGGGGGCTAGCGTCCTCACAGATACGCAGTATTTT. Translation: CASSEEGASVLTDTQYF.

V is TRBV18 and J is TRBJ1-1, with 8 bases aligning to TRBD1. Trimming cost V 5 bases and J 1 base; bases outside gene matches: 3. Germline V lookup: CDR1 KGHSH, CDR2 LQKENI. The CDR3 runs to 14 residues. This CDR3 is CASSRGQGNTEAFF. Written as DNA, the CDR3 is TGTGCCAGCTCAAGAGGACAGGGGAACACTGAAGCTTTCTTT.

V is TRBV30 and J is TRBJ1-4; D is undetermined. CDR1 and CDR2 from the germline V gene are GTSNPN and SVGIG (reference sequence). Trimming took off 0 bases at V and 8 bases at J, with 19 bases between the two ends. This CDR3 contains 16 residues. CDR3 nucleotide sequence: TGTGCCTGGAGTGTCTCCGCAGCGACCTTGTCCGAAAAACTGTTTTTT. This codes for CAWSVSAATLSEKLFF.

The chain is built from TRBV11-1 and TRBJ2-1, with 9 bases lining up with TRBD2. V lost 6 bases and J lost 0; bases outside the gene matches: 6. The CDR3 runs to 16 residues. Per the germline V gene, CDR1 is SGHAT and CDR2 is FQDESV (reference sequence). The CDR3, as DNA: TGTGCCAGCAGGAGGAGCGGGAGGAGCTCCTACAATGAGCAGTTCTTC. Residues: CASRRSGRSSYNEQFF.

In its sample, this clone was seen a few times. CDR3 coding DNA: TGTGCCAGCAGCTTGGAGCGGGGTCCCTACGAGCAGTACTTC. Amino acid sequence: CASSLERGPYEQYF. J is TRBJ2-7 and V is TRBV5-8, with 7 bases fitting TRBD2. The CDR3 length is 14 residues. V lost 0 bases to trimming and J lost 2 bases; unmatched junction nucleotides: 2. CDR1 is SGHTS and CDR2 is YDEGEE in the germline V gene.